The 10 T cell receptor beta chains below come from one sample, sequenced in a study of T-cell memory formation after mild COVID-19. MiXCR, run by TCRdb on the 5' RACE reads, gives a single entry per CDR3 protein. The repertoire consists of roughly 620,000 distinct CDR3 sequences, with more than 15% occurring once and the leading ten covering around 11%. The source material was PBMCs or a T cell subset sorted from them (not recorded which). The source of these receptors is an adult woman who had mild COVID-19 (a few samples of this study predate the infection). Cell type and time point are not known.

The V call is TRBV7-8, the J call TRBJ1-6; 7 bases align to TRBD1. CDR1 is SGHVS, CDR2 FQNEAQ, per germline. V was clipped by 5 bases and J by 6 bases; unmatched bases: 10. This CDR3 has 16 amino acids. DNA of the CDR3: TGTGCCAGCAGCCTCCCGACAGGGCTGGGTAATTCACCCCTCCACTTT. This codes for CASSLPTGLGNSPLHF.

In DNA form, the CDR3 reads TGTGCCAGCAGTGGGACCCTGATGGGAGGCTACACCTTC. Its translation is CASSGTLMGGYTF. The chain uses TRBV12-3 or TRBV12-4 and TRBJ1-2; the D gene is possibly TRBD1 (5 bases). This CDR3 comprises 13 residues. V was shortened by 5 bases and J by 8 bases, with 15 bases between the two germline ends.

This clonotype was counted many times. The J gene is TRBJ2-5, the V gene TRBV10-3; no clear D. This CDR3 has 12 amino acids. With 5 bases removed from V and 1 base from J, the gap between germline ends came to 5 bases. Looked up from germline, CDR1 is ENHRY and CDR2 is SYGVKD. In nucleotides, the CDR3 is TGTGCCATCAGTCAGTTCCAAGAGACCCAGTACTTC. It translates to CAISQFQETQYF.

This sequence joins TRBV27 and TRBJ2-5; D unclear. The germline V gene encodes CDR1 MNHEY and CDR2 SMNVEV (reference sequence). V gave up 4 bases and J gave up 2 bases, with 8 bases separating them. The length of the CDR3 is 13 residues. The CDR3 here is CASSSHLQETQYF. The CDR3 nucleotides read TGTGCCAGCAGTTCGCATCTACAAGAGACCCAGTACTTC.

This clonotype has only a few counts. The chain's CDR3 is CASSSGQGPDYGNEQFF. Here the CDR3 DNA reads TGCGCCAGCAGCTCCGGACAGGGACCTGACTACGGGAATGAGCAGTTCTTC. This rearrangement joins TRBV5-1 to TRBJ2-1; 8 bases are shared with TRBD1. CDR1 and CDR2 from the germline V gene are SGHRS and YFSETQ. The CDR3 is 17 amino acids. Losses at the gene ends were 3 bases for V and 7 bases for J; bases not matched to a gene: 15.

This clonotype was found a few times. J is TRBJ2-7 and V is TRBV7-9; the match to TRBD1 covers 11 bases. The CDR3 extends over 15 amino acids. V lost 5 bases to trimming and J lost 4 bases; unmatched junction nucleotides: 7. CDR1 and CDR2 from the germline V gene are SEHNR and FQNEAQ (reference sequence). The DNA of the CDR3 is TGTGCCAGCAGCGCCCCGGACAGGGGGCAATACGAGCAGTACTTC. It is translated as CASSAPDRGQYEQYF.

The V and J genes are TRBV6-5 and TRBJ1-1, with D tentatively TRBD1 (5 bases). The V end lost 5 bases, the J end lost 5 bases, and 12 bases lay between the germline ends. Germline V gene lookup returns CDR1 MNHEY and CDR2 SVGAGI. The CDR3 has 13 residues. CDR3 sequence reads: CASSRGVRTEAFF. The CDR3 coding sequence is TGTGCCAGCAGTCGAGGGGTTCGGACTGAAGCTTTCTTT.

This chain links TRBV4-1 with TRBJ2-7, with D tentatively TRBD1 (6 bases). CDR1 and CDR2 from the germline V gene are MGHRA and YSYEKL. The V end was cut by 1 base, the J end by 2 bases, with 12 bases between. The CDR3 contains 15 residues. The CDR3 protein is CASSQAGAGAYEQYF. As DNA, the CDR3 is TGCGCCAGCAGCCAAGCCGGTGCAGGGGCCTACGAGCAGTACTTC.

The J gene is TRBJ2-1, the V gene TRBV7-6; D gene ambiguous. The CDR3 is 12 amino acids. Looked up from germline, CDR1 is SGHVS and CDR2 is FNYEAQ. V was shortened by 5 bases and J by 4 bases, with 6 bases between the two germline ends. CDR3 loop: CASSGRYNEQFF. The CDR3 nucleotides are TGTGCCAGCAGCGGCCGTTACAATGAGCAGTTCTTC.

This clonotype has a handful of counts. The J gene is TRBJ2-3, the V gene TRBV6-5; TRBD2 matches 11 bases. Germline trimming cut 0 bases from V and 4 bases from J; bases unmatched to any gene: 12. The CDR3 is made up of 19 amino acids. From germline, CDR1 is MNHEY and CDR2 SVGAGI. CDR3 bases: TGTGCCAGCAGTTACTCGATACTAGCGGGAGCGGGGGTGGCAGATACGCAGTATTTT. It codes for CASSYSILAGAGVADTQYF.